Following are 16 T cell receptor beta chains from one sample sequenced in a study of chemoradiotherapy in HPV16-positive cancers. The assay was immunoSEQ multiplex PCR, and TCRdb's table has in-frame clones only and misses some. The sample shows tens of thousands of clones, roughly nine tenths of them seen only once. The input for sequencing was blood, taken from a patient who underwent chemoradiotherapy. The receptors were sampled from a human donor with HPV-associated anogenital cancer.

The CDR3 DNA reads as TGCAGCGTTGAAACAGGGGGCGGTGAGCAGTTCTTC. It is translated as CSVETGGGEQFF. V gene TRBV29-1 combines with J gene TRBJ2-1; 9 nucleotides agree with TRBD1. CDR3 size: 12 residues. V was pared by 2 bases and J by 9 bases, with 2 bases of the junction left unmatched. Germline CDR1 reads SQVTM; CDR2 reads ANQGSEA.

This sequence joins TRBV4-1 and TRBJ1-5; D is ambiguous. Germline V lookup: CDR1 MGHRA, CDR2 YSYEKL. V was pared by 0 bases and J by 1 base, with 10 bases between. CDR3 size: 16 residues. The CDR3 DNA is TGCGCCAGCAGCCAAGATTATAGCCTGAGCAATCAGCCCCAGCATTTT. Translated: CASSQDYSLSNQPQHF.

The V and J genes are TRBV11-2 and TRBJ1-1; perhaps TRBD1 as D (6 bases). V was shortened by 3 bases and J by 5 bases, with 13 bases between the two germline ends. CDR1 is SGHAT, CDR2 FQNNGV, per germline. There are 14 residues in the CDR3. The CDR3 sequence is CASSLSTGKTEAFF. CDR3 nucleotide sequence: TGTGCCAGCAGCTTGTCTACAGGGAAGACTGAAGCTTTCTTT.

The chain is built from TRBV11-2 and TRBJ1-2; tentative D call: TRBD1 (6 bases). V gave up 3 bases and J gave up 8 bases, with 19 bases separating them. The CDR3 consists of 15 residues. Germline V gives CDR1 SGHAT, CDR2 FQNNGV. Here the CDR3 DNA reads TGTGCCAGCAGCTTCGGGGGCAGGGGAGGAGAGGGCTACACCTTC. Translating it yields CASSFGGRGGEGYTF.

The chain carries TRBV21-1 and TRBJ1-5. TRBV21-1 constitutes a pseudogene. CDR3 size: 15 residues. In DNA form, the CDR3 reads TGTGCCAGCAGCAAGGGTGTGGTGTGCAATCAGCCCCAGCATTTT. This gives the protein CASSKGVVCNQPQHF.

The chain carries TRBV19 and TRBJ2-7, with TRBD2 matching 8 bases. The germline gives CDR1 LNHDA, CDR2 SQIVND (reference sequence). The CDR3 is 15 residues long. After removal of 5 bases from V and 3 bases from J, the junction contained 9 bases not matched to a gene. In nucleotides, the CDR3 is TGTGCCAGTAGTGCCTCAGGACTAGCACACTACGAGCAGTACTTC. Protein: CASSASGLAHYEQYF.

This chain uses TRBV20-1 with TRBJ2-7; no definite D call. Germline-derived CDR1 and CDR2 are DFQATT and SNEGSKA (reference sequence). V was pared by 3 bases and J by 1 base, with 4 bases between. This CDR3 region has 11 residues. This CDR3 is CSARGSYEQYF. The CDR3 coding sequence is TGCAGTGCTAGGGGATCCTACGAGCAGTACTTC.

This clone was counted a few times. The chain combines TRBV19 with TRBJ1-3; D perhaps matches TRBD1 (5 bases). There are 14 residues in the CDR3. Germline V lookup: CDR1 LNHDA, CDR2 SQIVND (reference sequence). V was shortened by 3 bases and J by 1 base, with 7 bases between the two germline ends. CDR3: CASSIAGSGNTIYF. For the CDR3, the DNA is TGTGCCAGTAGTATCGCAGGGTCTGGAAACACCATATATTTT.

The V gene is TRBV6-1, the J gene TRBJ1-3; a weak D match, TRBD1 (5 bases). V dropped 0 bases and J dropped 4 bases, with 7 bases sitting between them. The CDR3 spans 14 residues. Germline V lookup: CDR1 MNHNS, CDR2 SASEGT. This CDR3 reads CASSEAHRGNTIYF. The CDR3 DNA is TGTGCCAGCAGTGAAGCCCACAGGGGAAACACCATATATTTT.

Here the CDR3 reads CSVEDWYVATWGQETQYF. The CDR3 nucleotides read TGCAGCGTTGAAGACTGGTATGTGGCCACATGGGGACAAGAGACCCAGTACTTC. This chain joins TRBV29-1 and TRBJ2-5; no reliable D call. This CDR3 contains 18 residues. V was cut by 0 bases and J by 2 bases, with 22 bases left in between. Germline CDR1 and CDR2: SQVTM and ANQGSEA.

The chain recombines TRBV6-6 with TRBJ2-3; 15 bases match TRBD2. Trimming took 5 bases from V and 6 from J; bases not matched to a gene: 6. CDR1 and CDR2 from the germline V gene are MNHNY and SVGAGI (reference sequence). The CDR3 is made up of 16 amino acids. The CDR3 is CASSTGLAGGLDTQYF. CDR3 in DNA: TGTGCCAGCAGTACCGGACTAGCGGGGGGGCTGGATACGCAGTATTTT.

This chain links TRBV7-2 with TRBJ2-1, with 7 bases identical to TRBD1. The germline V gene encodes CDR1 SGHTA and CDR2 FQGNSA. The CDR3 has 15 residues. V shed 6 bases, J shed 6 bases, and the junction held 11 bases outside the gene matches. CDR3 amino acids: CASRSTGSRSNEQFF. The CDR3 bases are TGTGCCAGCAGATCGACAGGGAGCCGCTCCAATGAGCAGTTCTTC.

This rearrangement joins TRBV19 to TRBJ2-7; D not resolved. This CDR3 spans 14 amino acids. V dropped 5 bases and J dropped 0 bases, with 11 bases sitting between them. Germline CDR1 and CDR2: LNHDA and SQIVND (reference sequence). Written as DNA, the CDR3 is TGTGCCAGTAGTGACGACCGGTACTCCTACGAGCAGTACTTC. Amino acids: CASSDDRYSYEQYF.

The chain is built from TRBV6-1 and TRBJ1-2, with D perhaps TRBD1 (5 bases). CDR3 length equals 13 residues. Germline values: CDR1 MNHNS, CDR2 SASEGT. V was clipped by 4 bases and J by 6 bases, with 12 bases between them. CDR3 sequence (DNA): TGTGCCAGCAGTGGCAGGGTAGGGGATGGCTACACCTTC. The encoded protein is CASSGRVGDGYTF.

The chain combines TRBV19 with TRBJ1-1, with D perhaps matching TRBD1 (5 bases). The CDR3 totals 16 residues. CDR1 is LNHDA and CDR2 is SQIVND in the germline V gene (reference sequence). With 3 bases removed from V and 0 bases from J, the gap between germline ends came to 14 bases. The CDR3 reads CASSIAAGRMNTEAFF. In nucleotides, the CDR3 is TGTGCCAGTAGTATCGCCGCGGGACGCATGAACACTGAAGCTTTCTTT.

This rearrangement joins TRBV6-6 to TRBJ1-5, with 9 bases matching TRBD1. Germline CDR1 reads MNHNY; CDR2 reads SVGAGI (reference sequence). V lost 8 bases and J lost 0; bases outside the gene matches: 2. The CDR3 extends over 14 amino acids. The CDR3 DNA reads TGTGCCAGCGGACAGGGGAATAGCAATCAGCCCCAGCATTTT. Protein sequence: CASGQGNSNQPQHF.